This T cell receptor (beta chain) was identified in a study of siplizumab effects on memory and regulatory T cells. TCR templates numbering approximately 94,000 were assayed per sample. Sequencing used immunoSEQ multiplex PCR; TCRdb keeps in-frame clones, though not all of them. The sample has approximately 9,700 clones, 40% to 55% seen once; the top ten hold 20% to 25%. Within the sample, this clone is medium-sized. Its antigen is not identified. Other DNA sequences in the sample encode the same CDR3. Germline V lookup: CDR1 MNHNS, CDR2 SASEGT. The V and J ends lost 4 bases and 2 bases respectively, with 9 bases between them. The CDR3 has 14 residues. Study conclusions and caveats: Memory cells seemed less diverse than naive T cells, which seemed major alloresponse contributors. Mappable alloreactive CD4+ clones came from Treg cells more than 55% of the time on average with siplizumab, against approximately 26% in controls.

Cells of the mixed lymphocyte reaction were cocultured at 37 degrees C for about six days. The genes are TRBV6-1 and TRBJ1-5; D gene ambiguous. The sequenced sample consisted of CFSE-low (dividing) CD4+ T cells sorted from an allogeneic mixed lymphocyte reaction. This TCR was recovered from a human donor in good health; the cells came from an allogeneic mixed lymphocyte reaction. The CDR3 reads CASSVDIGNQPQHF. Here the CDR3 DNA reads TGTGCCAGCAGTGTAGACATTGGCAATCAGCCCCAGCATTTT.